What follows are 6 T cell receptor beta chains derived from one specimen sequenced in a study of post-analysis software for immune sequencing data. Study-level findings and limits: About five TRBV segments were more frequent in patients than controls; TRBV5-6, TRBV5-1 and TRBV20-1 belonged to this group.

TCR beta cDNA libraries had unique molecular identifiers. TCRdb fed the PCR reads into MiXCR, producing one record per CDR3 protein. Of hundreds of thousands of distinct CDR3 sequences in the sample, 55% to 70% were seen once. Their cognate antigens are unknown. The sample was blood. Receptors were obtained from a girl aged 2-10 years with multiple sclerosis.

This chain joins TRBV5-1 and TRBJ2-3; TRBD2 is a possible D gene (5 bases). The CDR3 runs 14 residues. Germline assignment: CDR1 SGHRS and CDR2 YFSETQ. Trimming left V 0 bases short and J 3 bases short, with 8 bases between. The CDR3 region is CASSLESGTDTQYF. The CDR3 nucleotides read TGCGCCAGCAGCTTGGAGTCGGGGACAGATACGCAGTATTTT.

V gene TRBV24-1 combines with J gene TRBJ2-3; D is uncertain. From germline, CDR1 is KGHDR and CDR2 SFDVKD. The CDR3 sequence is 15 residues long. Trimming took 4 bases from V and 0 from J, leaving 10 bases between them. CDR3 in amino acids: CATSDAGVSTDTQYF. The DNA of the CDR3 is TGTGCCACCAGTGACGCAGGAGTTAGCACAGATACGCAGTATTTT.

CDR3: CATLPREGGPSETQYF. The CDR3 coding sequence is TGTGCCACCCTACCTCGGGAGGGAGGGCCGAGTGAGACCCAGTACTTC. The genes are TRBV10-3 and TRBJ2-5, with TRBD2 identical over 8 bases. Germline CDR1 and CDR2: ENHRY and SYGVKD. This CDR3 region has 16 residues. J was trimmed by 5 bases and V by 10 bases; bases with no gene match: 18.

This clonotype showed up just a few times. The chain joins TRBV7-2 to TRBJ2-4; 7 bases fit TRBD1. The length of the CDR3 is 14 residues. J was trimmed by 8 bases and V by 1 base; bases with no gene match: 5. Germline CDR1 is SGHTA and CDR2 is FQGNSA. CDR3 sequence (DNA): TGTGCCAGCAGCTTAGGCAGGGGGAGTGACATTCAGTACTTC. This sequence encodes CASSLGRGSDIQYF.

This clonotype was detected only a few times. Written as DNA, the CDR3 is TGTGCCAGCAGTTTATCCTACGGGACGGATGGCTACACCTTC. It yields the protein CASSLSYGTDGYTF. V usage is TRBV27 and J usage is TRBJ1-2; D is perhaps TRBD1 (5 bases). The germline gives CDR1 MNHEY, CDR2 SMNVEV (reference sequence). V gave up 0 bases and J gave up 6 bases, with 11 bases separating them. The CDR3 is 14 amino acids.

The V call is TRBV5-6, the J call TRBJ2-7; 9 bases are a match to TRBD1. There are 15 residues in the CDR3. After removal of 1 base from V and 2 bases from J, the junction contained 4 bases not matched to a gene. The V gene's germline CDR1 is SGHDT and CDR2 YYEEEE. The CDR3 reads CASSLRDRDAYEQYF. The CDR3 DNA reads as TGTGCCAGCAGCTTGCGGGACAGGGACGCCTACGAGCAGTACTTC.